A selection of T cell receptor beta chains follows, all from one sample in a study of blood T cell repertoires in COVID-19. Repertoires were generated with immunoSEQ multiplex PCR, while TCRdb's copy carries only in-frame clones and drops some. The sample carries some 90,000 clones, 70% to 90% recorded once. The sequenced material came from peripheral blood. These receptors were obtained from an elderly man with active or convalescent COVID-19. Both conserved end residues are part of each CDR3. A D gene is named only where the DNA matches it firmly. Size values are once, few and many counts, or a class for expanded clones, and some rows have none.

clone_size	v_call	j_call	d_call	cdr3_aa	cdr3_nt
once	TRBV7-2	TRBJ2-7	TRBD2	CASSPGGLAGGGEQYF	TGTGCCAGCAGTCCCGGGGGACTAGCGGGAGGAGGTGAGCAGTACTTC
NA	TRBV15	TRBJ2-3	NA	CATSRDLTDTQYF	TGTGCCACCAGCAGAGATCTAACAGATACGCAGTATTTT
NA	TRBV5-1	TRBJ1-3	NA	CASSLGIQGSGNTIYF	TGCGCCAGCAGCTTGGGAATCCAGGGATCTGGAAACACCATATATTTT
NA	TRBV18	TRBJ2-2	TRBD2	CASSPDLAGGPTGELFF	TGTGCCAGCTCACCTGACCTAGCGGGAGGTCCTACCGGGGAGCTGTTTTTT
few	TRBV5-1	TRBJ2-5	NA	CASSGELETQYF	TGCGCCAGCAGCGGAGAGCTGGAGACCCAGTACTTC
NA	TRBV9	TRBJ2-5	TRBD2	CASSVGGSGRAETQYF	TGTGCCAGCAGCGTAGGAGGTAGCGGGAGGGCCGAGACCCAGTACTTC
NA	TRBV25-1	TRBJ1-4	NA	CASSDVGGNEKLFF	TGTGCCAGCAGTGACGTCGGAGGGAATGAAAAACTGTTTTTT
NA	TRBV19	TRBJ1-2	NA	CASSISRDYGYTF	TGTGCCAGTAGTATTTCTCGGGACTATGGCTACACCTTC
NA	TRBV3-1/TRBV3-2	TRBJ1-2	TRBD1	CASSQGTGYYGYTF	TGTGCCAGCAGCCAAGGGACAGGGTACTATGGCTACACCTTC
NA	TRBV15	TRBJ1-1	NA	CATSRVGGASNTEAFF	TGTGCCACCAGCAGAGTAGGAGGGGCCTCTAACACTGAAGCTTTCTTT
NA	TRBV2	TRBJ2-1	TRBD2	CASSRLAGAYNEQFF	TGTGCCAGCAGTAGACTAGCGGGAGCCTACAATGAGCAGTTCTTC
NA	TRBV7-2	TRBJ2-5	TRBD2	CASSTSLLANQETQYF	TGTGCCAGCAGCACCAGCCTACTAGCGAACCAAGAGACCCAGTACTTC
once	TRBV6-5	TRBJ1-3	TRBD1	CASRLDRDSGNTIYF	TGTGCCAGCAGATTGGACAGGGACTCTGGAAACACCATATATTTT
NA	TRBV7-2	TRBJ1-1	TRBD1	CASSSRQGYTEAFF	TGTGCCAGCAGCTCTAGACAGGGGTACACTGAAGCTTTCTTT
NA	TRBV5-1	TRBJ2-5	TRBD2	CASSFGPSGSVETQYF	TGCGCCAGCAGCTTCGGGCCTAGCGGGAGTGTAGAGACCCAGTACTTC
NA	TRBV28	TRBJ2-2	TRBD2	CASREREPNTGELFF	TGTGCCAGCAGAGAGCGGGAGCCTAACACCGGGGAGCTGTTTTTT
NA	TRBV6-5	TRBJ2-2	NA	CAIRDRTRAGELFF	TGTGCCATACGTGACAGGACGAGGGCCGGGGAGCTGTTTTTT
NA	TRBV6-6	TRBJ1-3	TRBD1	CASSWDSSGNTIYF	TGTGCCAGCAGTTGGGACAGCTCTGGAAACACCATATATTTT
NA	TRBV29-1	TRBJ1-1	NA	CSATQGSNTEAFF	TGCAGCGCTACACAGGGATCGAACACTGAAGCTTTCTTT
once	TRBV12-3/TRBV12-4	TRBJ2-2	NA	CASSRETGELFF	TGTGCCAGCAGCCGGGAGACCGGGGAGCTGTTTTTT
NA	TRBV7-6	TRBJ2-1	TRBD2	CASSPLAGDYNEQFF	TGTGCCAGCAGCCCACTAGCGGGAGACTACAATGAGCAGTTCTTC
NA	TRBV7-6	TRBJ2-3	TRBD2	CASSFTSGATDTQYF	TGTGCCAGCAGCTTCACTAGCGGGGCCACAGATACGCAGTATTTT
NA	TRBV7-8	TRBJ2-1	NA	CASSPLAGSDGEQFF	TGTGCCAGCAGCCCGCTAGCTGGGAGCGACGGTGAGCAGTTCTTC
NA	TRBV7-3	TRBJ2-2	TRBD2	CASSLASGRYVGELFF	TGTGCCAGCAGCTTGGCTAGCGGGAGATACGTCGGGGAGCTGTTTTTT
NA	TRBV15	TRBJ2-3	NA	CATRRTDTQYF	TGTGCCACCAGGCGGACAGATACGCAGTATTTT
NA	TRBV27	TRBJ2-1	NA	CASSSQAGEQFF	TGTGCCAGCAGTTCCCAGGCAGGTGAGCAGTTCTTC
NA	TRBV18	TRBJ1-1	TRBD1	CASSPPTGGNTEAFF	TGTGCCAGCTCACCCCCAACAGGGGGTAACACTGAAGCTTTCTTT
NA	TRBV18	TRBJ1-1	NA	CASFREPPGGTEAFF	TGTGCCAGCTTTCGGGAACCCCCAGGTGGGACTGAAGCTTTCTTT
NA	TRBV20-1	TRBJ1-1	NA	CSASQDMNTEAFF	TGCAGTGCTAGTCAGGACATGAACACTGAAGCTTTCTTT
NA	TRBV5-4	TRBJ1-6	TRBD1	CASSQDREWRNSPLHF	TGTGCCAGCAGCCAGGACAGGGAATGGCGGAATTCACCCCTCCACTTT
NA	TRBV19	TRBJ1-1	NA	CASSIFLGERAFF	TGTGCCAGTAGTATATTCCTTGGTGAGAGGGCTTTCTTT
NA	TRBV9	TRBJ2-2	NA	CASSVVGQNTGELFF	TGTGCCAGCAGCGTAGTTGGGCAAAACACCGGGGAGCTGTTTTTT
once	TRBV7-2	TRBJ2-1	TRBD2	CASSLRLAGSYNEQFF	TGTGCCAGCAGCTTAAGACTAGCGGGCTCCTACAATGAGCAGTTCTTC
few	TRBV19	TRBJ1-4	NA	CASSITGGGEKLFF	TGTGCCAGTAGTATCACTGGGGGCGGTGAAAAACTGTTTTTT
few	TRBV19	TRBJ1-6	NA	CASRSVGGSPLHF	TGTGCCAGTAGATCCGTTGGCGGTTCACCCCTCCACTTT
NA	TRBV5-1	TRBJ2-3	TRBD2	CASSTSGVPDTQYF	TGCGCCAGCAGTACTAGCGGAGTTCCAGATACGCAGTATTTT
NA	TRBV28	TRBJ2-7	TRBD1	CASIPGTGGSHEQYF	TGTGCCAGCATCCCCGGGACAGGGGGTTCTCACGAGCAGTACTTC
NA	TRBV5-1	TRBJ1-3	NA	CASSRGTAASGNTIYF	TGCGCCAGCAGCCGGGGGACGGCAGCCTCTGGAAACACCATATATTTT
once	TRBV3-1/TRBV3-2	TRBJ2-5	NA	CASSDPGRRETQYF	TGTGCCAGCAGCGATCCCGGCCGGAGAGAGACCCAGTACTTC
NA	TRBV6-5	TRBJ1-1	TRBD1	CASSQQGWNTEAFF	TGTGCCAGCAGCCAACAGGGGTGGAACACTGAAGCTTTCTTT
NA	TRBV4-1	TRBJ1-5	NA	CASSPGQYSNQPQHF	TGCGCCAGCAGCCCAGGGCAGTATAGCAATCAGCCCCAGCATTTT
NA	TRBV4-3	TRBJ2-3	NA	CASSQEGSSSTDTQYF	TGCGCCAGCAGCCAAGAGGGCAGCTCTAGCACAGATACGCAGTATTTT
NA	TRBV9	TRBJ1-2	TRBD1	CASSAGQASYGYTF	TGTGCCAGCAGCGCGGGACAGGCCTCCTATGGCTACACCTTC
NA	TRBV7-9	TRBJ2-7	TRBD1	CASSGTGAGEQYF	TGTGCCAGCAGCGGCACAGGGGCAGGCGAGCAGTACTTC
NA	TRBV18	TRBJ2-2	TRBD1	CASSPRTGVDAGELFF	TGTGCCAGCTCACCACGGACAGGGGTCGATGCCGGGGAGCTGTTTTTT
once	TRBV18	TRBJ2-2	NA	CASSTSIAVNTGELFF	TGTGCCAGCTCAACCTCTATAGCGGTTAACACCGGGGAGCTGTTTTTT
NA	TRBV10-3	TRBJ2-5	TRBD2	CAISESGGRIGETQYF	TGTGCCATCAGTGAGTCTGGCGGGAGGATTGGAGAGACCCAGTACTTC
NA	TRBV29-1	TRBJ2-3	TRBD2	CSVGLAGGYDTQYF	TGCAGCGTTGGACTAGCGGGAGGTTATGATACGCAGTATTTT
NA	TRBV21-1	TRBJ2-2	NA	CASSARAVGAVF	TGTGCCAGCAGCGCGAGGGCCGTGGGAGCTGTTTTT
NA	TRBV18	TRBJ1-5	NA	CASSLRQENQPQHF	TGTGCCAGCTCACTTCGACAGGAGAATCAGCCCCAGCATTTT
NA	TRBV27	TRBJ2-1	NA	CASSGSRAGSSYNEQFF	TGTGCCAGCAGTGGATCCAGAGCGGGTAGCTCCTACAATGAGCAGTTCTTC
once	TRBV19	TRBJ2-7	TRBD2	CASSIAGGSSYEQYF	TGTGCCAGTAGTATTGCGGGAGGTAGCTCCTACGAGCAGTACTTC